This is a list of T cell receptor beta chains from one sample in a study of cytomegalovirus exposure and HLA in healthy donors. Profiled with immunoSEQ multiplex PCR; TCRdb holds only in-frame clones, not every one. The profile shows 170,000 or so clones, approximately 78% of them singletons. The sequenced material came from PBMCs. The receptors derive from a woman aged 45-65 years in good health and CMV-seropositive. Both conserved end residues are part of each CDR3. Fields, in order: J gene, clone size, D gene, V gene, CDR3 DNA, CDR3 protein. The D gene is left open where the match is weak. The size entry is marked missing in some rows and otherwise reads once, few, many or a size class.

>TRBJ2-1|-|TRBD1|TRBV5-6
TGTGCCAGCAGCTCGACACCGGGACAGGGATACAATGAGCAGTTCTTC
CASSSTPGQGYNEQFF
>TRBJ2-3|-|TRBD2|TRBV5-5
TGTGCCAGCAGTTGGGGGACTAGCGGGGGGCAAGATACGCAGTATTTT
CASSWGTSGGQDTQYF
>TRBJ1-1|-|-|TRBV5-1
TGCGCCAGCAGTCGCCGGGGGGGGACTGAAGCTTTCTTT
CASSRRGGTEAFF
>TRBJ1-2|once|-|TRBV7-8
TGTGCCAGCAGCTTAGAGCCCGGGGGGCGGAACTATGGCTACACCTTC
CASSLEPGGRNYGYTF
>TRBJ1-5|-|-|TRBV19
TGTGCCAGTAAAGGGGCGTCATATAGCAATCAGCCCCAGCATTTT
CASKGASYSNQPQHF
>TRBJ2-1|few|TRBD2|TRBV5-4
TGTGCCAGCAGCTTTGTGGGCGGGGGGGCGAAGTACAATGAGCAGTTCTTC
CASSFVGGGAKYNEQFF
>TRBJ2-6|-|-|TRBV2
TGTGCCAGCGAACACGGGGTGGGCGTCTCTGGGGCCAACGTCCTGACTTTC
CASEHGVGVSGANVLTF
>TRBJ2-7|-|-|TRBV9
TGTGCCAGCAGCGTAGGCCCCTCGATCTCCTACGAGCAGTACTTC
CASSVGPSISYEQYF
>TRBJ2-7|few|-|TRBV11-2
TGTGCCAGCAGCCCCCCGGGACATCCTTACGAGCAGTACTTC
CASSPPGHPYEQYF
>TRBJ1-5|-|TRBD1|TRBV10-3
TGTGCCATCAGTGATATGGGAGGACAGGGTCTACAGCCCCAGCATTTT
CAISDMGGQGLQPQHF
>TRBJ2-7|-|-|TRBV19
TGTGCCAGTAGTATGGGCAGGTACGAGCAGTACTTC
CASSMGRYEQYF
>TRBJ1-6|-|-|TRBV6-4
TGTGCCAGCAGCCGGGACACGAAGAATTCACCCCTCCACTTT
CASSRDTKNSPLHF
>TRBJ1-1|-|-|TRBV2
TGTGCCAGCTACTCCTACAGGGCGATGAACACTGAAGCTTTCTTT
CASYSYRAMNTEAFF
>TRBJ1-1|-|-|TRBV6-1
TGTGCCAGCAGTGAACAGGGATTGAACACTGAAGCTTTCTTT
CASSEQGLNTEAFF
>TRBJ1-2|-|-|TRBV27
TGTGCCAGCAGGATCTCAGGGAATCCCTATGGCTACACCTTC
CASRISGNPYGYTF
>TRBJ2-3|-|TRBD2|TRBV5-4
TGTGCCAGCAGCTTGGATGGGACTAGCGGCCCAGGTAGCACAGATACGCAGTATTTT
CASSLDGTSGPGSTDTQYF
>TRBJ2-1|-|-|TRBV9
TGTGCCAGCAGCGCCGTAGGTAGGGGGGGTGAGCAGTTCTTC
CASSAVGRGGEQFF
>TRBJ2-3|-|-|TRBV5-1
TGCGCCAGCAGCTTTGATCGAAGCGGAAATACGCAGTATTTT
CASSFDRSGNTQYF
>TRBJ1-5|-|-|TRBV2
TGTGCCAGCAGGGTGACAGGCGGGCCCCAGCATTTT
CASRVTGGPQHF
>TRBJ2-7|-|TRBD2|TRBV6-4
TGTGCCAGCAGCTCAGAAGCGGGGGATTCCTACGAGCAGTACTTC
CASSSEAGDSYEQYF